A selection of T cell receptor beta chains follows, all from one sample in a study of blood T cell repertoires in COVID-19. Profiled with immunoSEQ multiplex PCR; TCRdb holds only in-frame clones, not every one. The sample has 200,000 to 250,000 clones, 85% to 90% seen once; the top ten hold 2% to 3%. What was sequenced was peripheral blood. All receptors come from a man aged 25-45 years with COVID-19, enrolled during active disease. Both conserved end residues are trimmed from each CDR3.

j_call v_call cdr3_aa
TRBJ1-5 TRBV18 ASSPGTGFSQPQH
TRBJ1-2 TRBV21-1 ASSKALTGSRNGYT
TRBJ2-7 TRBV6-5 ASRSGGEGNYEQY
TRBJ2-7 TRBV7-6 ASSLRIRDRGLNEQY
TRBJ1-5 TRBV18 ASSPLQDRVGPQH
TRBJ2-5 TRBV7-7 ASSRLAGARYQETQY
TRBJ1-2 TRBV28 ASSLPGTVNGYT
TRBJ2-7 TRBV10-2 ASMGQYYEQY
TRBJ1-1 TRBV9 ASSPRTGSTEAF
TRBJ1-2 TRBV11-2 ASSLEGTVNYGYT
TRBJ2-2 TRBV27 ASGAGLNTGELF
TRBJ1-2 TRBV6-2/TRBV6-3 ASSYSGVRDYGYT
TRBJ1-5 TRBV4-1 ASSQVRGQPQH
TRBJ1-1 TRBV25-1 ASSELSQGWTEAF
TRBJ2-1 TRBV24-1 ATSDSGQGRNEQF
TRBJ2-3 TRBV9 ASSVPGADTQY
TRBJ2-3 TRBV11-1 ASSADRGSTDTQY
TRBJ1-5 TRBV6-2/TRBV6-3 ASSYSGTGRQPQH
TRBJ1-5 TRBV6-2/TRBV6-3 ASSSSGHEDQPQH
TRBJ2-7 TRBV5-5 ASTQGSSYEQY
TRBJ2-1 TRBV11-2 ASSSLFDNEQF